A single T cell receptor (beta chain) is shown here with its context. TCRdb's copy holds only in-frame clones and misses some; the assay was immunoSEQ multiplex PCR. The sample has a few hundred thousand clones, 86% seen once. The data derive from a study of blood T cell repertoires in COVID-19. This CDR3 has 16 residues. Germline-derived CDR1 and CDR2 are SGHNT and YYREEE (reference sequence). Trimming at V came to 4 bases and at J to 7 bases, leaving 15 bases not matched to a gene. The genes are TRBV5-4 and TRBJ2-7, with 9 bases lining up with TRBD2. The sequenced sample was PBMCs or T cells enriched from blood (not recorded which). This TCR was recovered from a woman aged 40-49 years with acute COVID-19. DNA of the CDR3: TGTGCCAGCAGCCTCGGGGGTAGCGGGAGATCGGCTGAGCAGTACTTC. Amino acid sequence: CASSLGGSGRSAEQYF.